The sequence of this TCR beta chain was determined in a study of identical twins. Comments on this clonotype: Its antigen is still unknown.

Each donor (without exception) was a healthy Caucasian. Study-wide results and caveats: In monozygotic twins, models underestimated the sharing of out-of-frame TCR alpha. Abundant beta clonotypes from cord blood had fewer insertions, unlike memory repertoires, which showed none.

Template switching added a universal primer binding site, and final cDNA carried unique molecular identifiers. TCRdb ran MiXCR on the 5' RACE reads and lists one entry per CDR3 protein. The repertoire includes approximately 690,000 distinct CDR3 sequences, around 5.7% of them detected once, and under 2% sits in the top ten. Germline CDR1 and CDR2: SGHRS and YFSETQ. The V segment lost 4 bases and the J segment 5 bases; nucleotides outside the gene matches: 4. The CDR3 has 13 residues. V gene TRBV5-1 combines with J gene TRBJ2-7; 9 nucleotides align to TRBD1. This TCR came from a man aged 18 to 30 in good health. Sequences were obtained from naive T cells sorted from blood. This chain's CDR3 is CASSGGTGNEQYF. In DNA form, the CDR3 reads TGCGCCAGCAGCGGAGGGACAGGGAACGAGCAGTACTTC.